This entry concerns a single T cell receptor beta chain. Its target is unknown. A much bigger clone sits one base away, suggesting this may be a read error. In this CDR3 the conserved last residue, phenylalanine or tryptophan, is missing, so a read error is likely. This sample is drawn from a study of regulatory T cells in long-lasting Graves disease. V was cut by 4 bases and J by 1 base, with 7 bases left in between. The CDR3 extends over 13 amino acids. CDR1 and CDR2 from the germline V gene are SGHAT and FQDESV (reference sequence). The time point was: persistent/refractory GD, antithyroid drugs over 5 years with positive TRAb. Scientists built the TCR library using RNA that was extracted from PBMCs. It was by American Thyroid Association guidelines that Graves' disease was diagnosed. Relying on iRepertoire HTBI primers and Arm-PCR of CDR3 regions, the team built TCR beta libraries. Per the authors' pipeline: Detected in the samples were over 60 TRBV and under 15 TRBJ segments. Each CDR3 protein is one row after TCRdb ran MiXCR on the multiplex PCR reads. What appears here as the V and J calls and clone size reflects TCRdb's work, not the paper's. The sample has around 510,000 distinct CDR3 sequences; less than 25% are singletons.

Whole-study findings and limits: Persistent patients shared more public clonotypes (around 3,000) than new patients (approximately 1,000).

The receptor's source is a female donor with Graves disease. This sequence joins TRBV11-1 and TRBJ1-2; D remains unclear. The sequencing here drew on peripheral blood mononuclear cells (PBMCs), taken when the disease was refractory, from a patient treated with antithyroid drugs. CDR3 bases: TGTGCCAGCAGCTACACAAATAACTATGGCTACACCCTC. Amino acid sequence: CASSYTNNYGYTL.